A single TCR beta chain is shown here with its context. Its antigen is currently not known. Base qualities are missing; no much larger clone stands one base away. Libraries were made using the immunoSEQ multiplex PCR assay. The multiplex PCR relied on a mix of 60 forward primers for TCR Vbeta segments and 13 reverse primers for TCR Jbeta segments. The CDR3 region of rearranged TCR beta genes was amplified from genomic DNA with a multiplex PCR assay. On the Illumina HiSeq System, the amplified TCR beta libraries were sequenced as 87-base-pair reads. For the original study's pipeline: Across the roughly 670 repertoires, a later analysis counted tens of millions of unique TCR beta chains, roughly 11 million of which were shared by at least two donors. To remove PCR and sequencing errors, raw reads were error-corrected and collapsed into unique sequences using a nearest-neighbor algorithm that merged closely related sequences. Alignment of CDR3 sequences to IMGT reference sequences was used to assign V, D and J gene segments. Each retained sequence needed at least a six-nucleotide match to both a V gene segment and a J gene segment. Rearrangements were classified as productive when the CDR3 lacked stop codons and remained in frame with V and J, and all other rearrangements were classified as non-productive. CDR3 was defined according to IMGT convention as the region running from the second conserved V-encoded cysteine to the conserved J-encoded phenylalanine. The earlier analysis of a few hundred of the donors excluded sequences that lacked an unambiguous match to a single V gene segment. In an earlier analysis of several hundred of the donors, V segments were called functional above 56.7% productive rearrangements and were called segregating when the between-donor standard deviation exceeded 5%. A statistical classification framework was built for diagnosing cytomegalovirus status from the catalog of TCR beta chain sequences. In a later analysis, V and J genes were assigned by comparing TCR nucleotide sequences against IMGT/GENE-DB human TR gene sequences. Using the TCRdist pipeline, a later analysis assigned CDR3 sequences along with most-parsimonious VDJ recombination scenarios. In a later analysis, each TCR beta chain was defined by its CDR3 amino acid sequence together with its V-gene family, and reads lacking a unique V-gene family were excluded. As a way to deal with suspected cross-contamination and a sequencing artifact, a later analysis dropped roughly 620 nucleotide sequences that were highly shared and had low generation probability. In a later analysis, a clonal expansion index for each public chain was calculated from normalized within-repertoire ranks of inferred template counts. In a later analysis, generation probabilities were computed using a VDJ recombination model fitted to out-of-frame rearrangements, and the results were checked against IGoR. In a later analysis, hypergeometric tests were used to score TCR-TCR, TCR-HLA and TCR-CMV co-occurrence, with a repertoire-size bias correction applied to TCR pairs. To estimate false discovery rates, a later analysis permuted the HLA or CMV assignments 20 times. In a later analysis, co-occurring TCRs were grouped with DBSCAN, and TCRdist sequence similarity was added when clustering was performed within HLA-allele-positive subsets. Co-occurrence clustering excluded repertoires with fewer than 30,000 or more than 120,000 public chains, plus five with anomalous nucleotide sharing. The immuneACCESS repertoire file appears here via TCRdb, limited to in-frame rearrangements. These files lack a portion of the clones; in checked studies, under half of the deficit traces to unresolved V genes, and the cause of the others is not known. V and J calls and clone size follow that table, whereas D and trimming were derived from the DNA. In all, the sample holds some 160,000 clones, and 65% to 80% of those were seen once. Of the sample, 1.5% to 2% is held by the ten largest clones.

In total, approximately 690 healthy bone marrow donors made up the cohort. At the time of sampling, every cohort member was nominally healthy, though immune exposures that went unrecorded were likely present. The donor tested CMV seronegative and was one of the 352 seronegative cohort members. Every donor gave a peripheral blood sample, and the peripheral blood mononuclear cells from that sample were used for TCR beta sequencing. The Qiagen DNeasy Blood Extraction Kit was used to extract genomic DNA from the blood cell samples. The sample is drawn from a study of cytomegalovirus exposure and HLA in healthy donors (dated 2017 in TCRdb). Study-level background: An earlier analysis of approximately 600 of the donors reported about 250 Gb of sequence data and some 120 million unique TCR beta sequences from some 180 million T cells. The genetic ancestry cluster associated with self-reported Caucasian donors included 70% to 85% of the approximately 410 genotyped donors. Roughly 5 DR-DQ haplotypes were handled as single units for association and clustering, since linkage in the cohort was strong. The later analysis used no new phenotypic data to find candidate immune exposures, relying instead on TCR beta sequences and their occurrence across donors. Among 300 to 450 genotyped donors of the cohort, an average of around 240,000 unique TCR beta nucleotide sequences were sequenced per donor, roughly 20% of them non-productive. HLA typing included class I and class II loci at four-digit resolution. Besides the first cohort of 500 to 700 subjects, a separate validation cohort made up of roughly 120 different subjects was used. To predict cytomegalovirus infection status, the study combined high-throughput TCR immunosequencing, statistical association of individual TCRs with disease status, and machine learning. Donor age, sex, ethnicity and CMV serostatus were compiled alongside the repertoire data. A later genetic analysis took genome-wide SNP genotypes for 398 of the 666 donors and used that subset as a discovery cohort. The study used immunosequencing to profile the T cell repertoires of around 600 subjects and linked those repertoires to cytomegalovirus serostatus. An early release covering roughly 600 HLA-typed donors comprised about 300 gigabases of sequencing data and around 80 million unique TCR sequences. The number of donors typed differed by locus, with about 629-630 for A, B, C, DRB1 and DQB1, roughly 550 for DQA1, approximately 570 for DPA1, and some 440 for DPB1. An earlier analysis of approximately 580 of the donors used high-throughput TCR beta sequencing to judge whether each TCR beta V gene segment behaved as functional or pseudogenic. All discovery cohort repertoires had been generated using a single sequencing platform. In a later analysis, previously published TCR beta repertoires from 500 to 750 donors were re-analyzed and high-resolution HLA genotyping was added so that TCR occurrence patterns could be studied. The study aimed to test whether signatures of past pathogen exposure could be identified by cataloging public T cell receptors.

Study-wide findings and limitations: In a later analysis, TCR association rates were found to vary across HLA loci, with the most associated TCRs seen for DRB1 alleles and the fewest for HLA-C alleles. A later genetic analysis associated a missense DCLRE1C variant with V-gene and J-gene trimming of TCR beta chains, and an independent cohort replicated the association. In a later analysis, HLA-associated TCR beta chains were found to be more clonally expanded and to have lower generation probabilities than equally common non-associated chains. Specific HLA alleles were associated with about 17,000 TCR beta sequences at a false discovery rate of 0.05 in a later analysis. Most TCR sequences were observed very rarely across donors, whereas some public TCRs were present in many individuals. The study gave a list of roughly 150 TCR beta chains associated with cytomegalovirus. In this cohort, only TCR beta chains were sequenced, and detectable features were limited by the absence of alpha or paired-chain data. Cytomegalovirus status was reported to be diagnosed by the classifier with high specificity and sensitivity in both the original and validation cohorts. In a later analysis, several top co-occurrence clusters were reported to appear linked to parvovirus B19, influenza, CMV and Epstein-Barr virus. In an earlier analysis of some 500 of the donors, most TCR beta V segments were observed in productive rearrangements about 90% or about 30% of the time, broadly matching IMGT annotations. A further reported finding was that TCR beta sequences accurately predicted the HLA-A and HLA-B alleles for most subjects in the first cohort. Most CMV-associated TCR beta chains appeared to be HLA-restricted in a later analysis, and the HLA associations seemed to be driven largely by CMV exposure. Roughly 17 rarely observed V segments, including chromosome 9 orphons, were excluded from the earlier analysis of about 600 of the donors because counts were too low. Correlated functional status among segregating V segments might reflect linkage disequilibrium, but an unknown experimental factor could not be ruled out. The presence/absence analyses assumed that sequencing depth was roughly uniform across donors, and that assumption may not be true. Assigning TCR associations to individual alleles was difficult when HLA alleles, especially DR and DQ, strongly co-occurred. CMV serostatus was the only immune exposure information available for the cohort. Because HLA typing was missing for some donors at each locus, association tests included only the typed subset. The authors suggested that the approach could potentially be generalized to other disease states and immunological phenotypes. A later genetic analysis reported fewer N-insertions in productive TCRs among donors in an Asian-associated ancestry cluster than the roughly 720-donor mean. A group of highly shared sequence variants was considered likely to be a technical artifact of the sequencing pipeline. Three of the identified cytomegalovirus-associated TCR beta chains were confirmed in vitro to be specific for cytomegalovirus antigens.

Sequencing was done on a sample of PBMCs. This TCR was recovered from a woman younger than 45 in good health and CMV-seronegative.

The CDR3 here reads CASSQDTAYGNTIYF. The sequenced DNA is TGTGCCAGCAGCCAAGACACAGCTTATGGAAACACCATATATTTT. In this chain, TRBV5-4 is recombined with TRBJ1-3; the D gene cannot be resolved reliably. The trim is 4 bases for V and 3 bases for J, with a gap of 14 bases between the germline ends. From the cysteine up to the phenylalanine, the CDR3 has a length of 15 residues. The read is trimmed to its CDR3 DNA, 45 bases read in frame from base 1. The germline V gene encodes CDR1 SGHNT and CDR2 YYREEE (reference sequence). The full variable domain, with segments outside the CDR3 supplied by the reference TRBV5-4 and TRBJ1-3 proteins, appears as ETGVTQSPTHLIKTRGQQVTLRCSSQSGHNTVSWYQQALGQGPQFIFQYYREEENGRGNFPPRFSGLQFPNYSSELNVNALELDDSALYLCASSQDTAYGNTIYFGEGSWLTVV.